The 29 T cell receptor beta chains below were found in one sample sequenced in a study of shared clonotypes between healthy human individuals. The method was immunoSEQ multiplex PCR; TCRdb's version includes in-frame clones alone and lacks a portion of them. The sample lists more than 550,000 clones, 90% occurring once. The sequenced sample consisted of memory CD8+ T cells from PBMCs. This sample's subset: CD45RO+ cells pooled with CCR7-negative TemRA cells. These receptors originate from a man younger than 35 in good health. Some clones in this sample may be carry-over from other donors' samples.

J is TRBJ1-5 and V is TRBV7-8, with no clear D. Trimming cost V 5 bases and J 7 bases, with 15 bases left between them. The CDR3 has 14 residues. Germline CDR1 is SGHVS and CDR2 is FQNEAQ. CDR3 residues: CASSTTTRSQPQHF. As DNA, the CDR3 is TGTGCCAGCAGCACAACTACCAGGTCGCAGCCCCAGCATTTT.

This rearrangement joins TRBV19 to TRBJ2-7, with D perhaps matching TRBD1 or TRBD2 (5 bases each). The CDR3 runs to 17 residues. CDR1 is LNHDA, CDR2 SQIVND, per germline (reference sequence). Trimming removed 1 base from V and 0 bases from J, with 16 bases in between. CDR3 residues: CASSIASGTFSSYEQYF. The CDR3 DNA sequence: TGTGCCAGTAGTATAGCTTCCGGGACGTTTAGCTCCTACGAGCAGTACTTC.

Concerning this clone itself: One end of the junction varies from germline; a read error may be responsible. The genes are TRBV27 and TRBJ2-1, with TRBD2 identical over 8 bases. The CDR3 consists of 16 residues. Germline CDR1 MNHEY, CDR2 SMNVEV (reference sequence). DNA for the CDR3: TGTGCCAGCAGTCTATCCAGCCGGGGGGGATACAATGAGCAGTTCTTC. Translation: CASSLSSRGGYNEQFF.

The chain is built from TRBV19 and TRBJ2-6; 8 bases fit TRBD1. Germline CDR1 reads LNHDA; CDR2 reads SQIVND (reference sequence). The CDR3 totals 15 residues. Germline trimming cut 7 bases from V and 0 bases from J; bases unmatched to any gene: 2. CDR3 DNA: TGTGCCAGTACAGGGGGCAACTCTGGGGCCAACGTCCTGACTTTC. As protein: CASTGGNSGANVLTF.

This chain links TRBV7-9 with TRBJ2-1, with 7 bases that match TRBD1. Germline V lookup: CDR1 SEHNR, CDR2 FQNEAQ (reference sequence). The trim removed 5 bases at V and 1 base at J, leaving 5 bases unmatched. The CDR3 sequence is 15 residues long. This chain's CDR3 is CASSRTGESYNEQFF. The CDR3 coding sequence is TGTGCCAGCAGCCGCACAGGGGAATCCTACAATGAGCAGTTCTTC.

This clone has only one observation. This chain links TRBV9 with TRBJ2-7; D is perhaps TRBD1 (5 bases). V was pared by 0 bases and J by 5 bases, with 12 bases between. Per germline, CDR1 SGDLS and CDR2 YYNGEE. This CDR3 spans 14 amino acids. CDR3 amino acids: CASSVDSRADEQYF. CDR3 coding DNA: TGTGCCAGCAGCGTAGACTCCAGGGCTGACGAGCAGTACTTC.

This chain uses TRBV13 with TRBJ2-7; 7 bases match TRBD1. The V segment lost 5 bases and the J segment 2 bases; nucleotides outside the gene matches: 6. The CDR3 sequence is 14 residues long. The V gene's germline CDR1 is PRHDT and CDR2 FYEKMQ (reference sequence). The CDR3 loop is CASSPRQGPYEQYF. DNA for the CDR3: TGTGCCAGCAGCCCCCGACAGGGACCCTACGAGCAGTACTTC.

This clone was seen repeatedly, ten times or more. This chain connects TRBV11-2 to TRBJ1-4, with a tentative D call TRBD1 (5 bases). Germline-derived CDR1 and CDR2 are SGHAT and FQNNGV. This CDR3 region has 14 residues. V was clipped by 5 bases and J by 6 bases, with 13 bases between them. CDR3 bases: TGTGCCAGCAGCCTCGGCAGGGAGGATGAAAAACTGTTTTTT. Its protein product is CASSLGREDEKLFF.

The rearrangement joins TRBV9 to TRBJ2-2; D remains unclear. Germline V gives CDR1 SGDLS, CDR2 YYNGEE. This CDR3 has 12 amino acids. V lost 4 bases, J lost 9 bases, and 10 bases lay in between. DNA for the CDR3: TGTGCCAGCAGCCAAAGAAAGTGGGAGCTGTTTTTT. This translates into CASSQRKWELFF. The complete variable domain, with remaining parts taken from reference TRBV9 and TRBJ2-2, reads DSGVTQTPKHLITATGQRVTLRCSPRSGDLSVYWYQQSLDQGLQFLIQYYNGEERAKGNILERFSAQQFPDLHSELNLSSLELGDSALYFCASSQRKWELFFGEGSRLTVL.

This clone turned up a few times. CDR3 bases: TGTGCCAGCAGTGCACGGGGCGGGAGGATCGCCGGGGAGCTGTTTTTT. Amino acid sequence: CASSARGGRIAGELFF. The chain combines TRBV27 with TRBJ2-2, with TRBD2 matching over 8 bases. CDR1 is MNHEY, CDR2 SMNVEV, per germline (reference sequence). V dropped 5 bases and J dropped 6; count of bases not matched to a gene: 11. This CDR3 spans 16 amino acids.

The V gene is TRBV9, the J gene TRBJ2-3, with D unclear. The CDR3 has 13 residues. Per the germline V gene, CDR1 is SGDLS and CDR2 is YYNGEE. V shed 3 bases and J shed 4 bases, with 9 bases lying between them. CDR3 sequence: CASSEGMADTQYF. The CDR3 nucleotides read TGTGCCAGCAGCGAGGGTATGGCAGATACGCAGTATTTT.

V gene TRBV28 combines with J gene TRBJ1-4; D is unclear. This CDR3 has 16 amino acids. From germline, CDR1 is MDHEN and CDR2 SYDVKM. With 6 bases removed from V and 0 bases from J, the gap between germline ends came to 14 bases. The CDR3 loop is CASSYQTFATNEKLFF. As DNA, the CDR3 is TGTGCCAGCAGCTATCAAACTTTTGCAACTAATGAAAAACTGTTTTTT.

This clone was observed a single time. This chain joins TRBV30 and TRBJ2-5, with 8 bases lining up with TRBD1. The J call may be in error: the DNA end matches TRBJ2-7 better. CDR3 length: 15 amino acids. Germline-derived CDR1 and CDR2 are GTSNPN and SVGIG (reference sequence). The CDR3 is CAWSVRTGHSYEQYF. For the CDR3, the DNA is TGTGCCTGGAGTGTTCGGACAGGGCATTCCTACGAGCAGTACTTC.

This clone has just one count. The V call is TRBV5-6, the J call TRBJ2-7; TRBD1 agrees at 8 bases. The germline CDR1 and CDR2 sequences are SGHDT and YYEEEE. The V and J ends lost 1 base and 3 bases, in that order; junction bases with no gene match: 3. This CDR3 has 14 residues. In DNA form, the CDR3 reads TGTGCCAGCAGCTTGAGGGACAGGCACTACGAGCAGTACTTC. Translated, it gives CASSLRDRHYEQYF.

This clone was detected once. The gene calls are TRBV18 and TRBJ2-1, with TRBD1 identical over 8 bases. The CDR3 is 15 residues long. Losses at the gene ends were 6 bases for V and 1 base for J; bases not matched to a gene: 5. Germline values: CDR1 KGHSH, CDR2 LQKENI. The CDR3 sequence is CASSAGTGSYNEQFF. CDR3 DNA: TGTGCCAGCTCGGCCGGGACAGGATCCTACAATGAGCAGTTCTTC.

This rearrangement joins TRBV5-6 to TRBJ2-3; D perhaps matches TRBD1 (6 bases). CDR3 length equals 13 residues. Trimming left V 3 bases short and J 4 bases short, with 9 bases between. The germline gives CDR1 SGHDT, CDR2 YYEEEE. CDR3: CASSSRTADTQYF. Here the CDR3 DNA reads TGTGCCAGCAGCTCGCGGACAGCAGATACGCAGTATTTT.

The chain recombines TRBV7-3 with TRBJ2-1; 7 nucleotides match TRBD1. The CDR3 extends over 14 amino acids. The germline V gene has CDR1 SGHTA and CDR2 FQGTGA. Trimming took 5 bases from V and 5 from J; bases not matched to a gene: 6. Written as DNA, the CDR3 is TGTGCCAGCAGCCCACCGGGACAGAACAATGAGCAGTTCTTC. This gives the protein CASSPPGQNNEQFF.

The V gene is TRBV28, the J gene TRBJ2-5; the match to TRBD1 covers 7 bases. The ends lost 1 base at V and 3 bases at J; junction bases unmatched: 8. Looked up from germline, CDR1 is MDHEN and CDR2 is SYDVKM. This CDR3 contains 16 residues. CDR3 region: CASSLLVRGSEETQYF. The CDR3, as DNA: TGTGCCAGCAGTTTATTGGTCAGGGGGTCGGAAGAGACCCAGTACTTC.

The rearrangement links TRBV2 to TRBJ2-7, with 9 bases fitting TRBD2. V lost 1 base, J lost 5 bases, and 6 bases stayed unmatched. Germline loops: CDR1 SNHLY, CDR2 FYNNEI. The CDR3 consists of 15 residues. CDR3 nucleotides: TGTGCCAGCAGTGAAGGTAGCGGGAGCCTCCACGAGCAGTACTTC. Translation: CASSEGSGSLHEQYF.

The V call is TRBV4-3, the J call TRBJ1-2; D remains unclear. Germline V gene lookup returns CDR1 LGHNA and CDR2 YSLEER. The CDR3 extends over 13 amino acids. The V end was cut by 1 base, the J end by 5 bases, with 8 bases between. The DNA of the CDR3 is TGCGCCAGCAGCCAAGGCGCTGGATATGGCTACACCTTC. It specifies CASSQGAGYGYTF.

The chain uses TRBV5-6 and TRBJ1-2, with TRBD1 matching 7 bases. CDR3 size: 14 residues. The V segment lost 0 bases and the J segment 6 bases; nucleotides outside the gene matches: 5. Germline-derived CDR1 and CDR2 are SGHDT and YYEEEE. The CDR3 DNA reads TGTGCCAGCAGCTTGGGAGGGGGCGAAAATGGCTACACCTTC. The encoded protein is CASSLGGGENGYTF.

The chain carries TRBV6-1 and TRBJ1-4; 8 bases agree with TRBD1. The V gene end was trimmed by 2 bases and the J gene end by 5 bases; junction bases not matched to a gene: 4. This CDR3 spans 15 amino acids. Germline V gene data show CDR1 as MNHNS and CDR2 as SASEGT. CDR3 DNA sequence: TGTGCCAGCAGTGAATTGGCAGGGGGCAATGAAAAACTGTTTTTT. Its protein product is CASSELAGGNEKLFF.

The chain is built from TRBV10-3 and TRBJ1-1, with unresolved D. From germline, CDR1 is ENHRY and CDR2 SYGVKD. CDR3 length: 11 amino acids. V lost 3 bases to trimming and J lost 5 bases, with 4 bases between them. CDR3: CAISDTTEAFF. The CDR3 DNA follows: TGTGCCATCAGTGATACGACTGAAGCTTTCTTT.

V gene TRBV15 combines with J gene TRBJ2-7, with 8 bases that match TRBD2. The V and J ends lost 4 bases and 4 bases, in that order; junction bases with no gene match: 6. The germline CDR1 and CDR2 sequences are LNHNV and YYDKDF (reference sequence). The CDR3 consists of 14 residues. As DNA, the CDR3 is TGTGCCACCAGCACAAGCGGGGGCCCATACGAGCAGTACTTC. Protein: CATSTSGGPYEQYF.

This clone was detected only once. This chain's CDR3 is CASSFLDRALNTEAFF. The DNA for the CDR3 is TGTGCCAGCAGTTTTTTGGACAGGGCATTGAACACTGAAGCTTTCTTT. The V gene is TRBV28, the J gene TRBJ1-1; 8 bases agree with TRBD1. This CDR3 is 16 amino acids long. CDR1 and CDR2 (germline): MDHEN, SYDVKM. V shed 3 bases and J 0 bases; nucleotides not matched to a gene: 6.

The chain recombines TRBV13 with TRBJ2-7, with a tentative D call TRBD2 (5 bases). V shed 5 bases and J shed 1 base, with 9 bases lying between them. This CDR3 is 13 amino acids long. The germline V gene has CDR1 PRHDT and CDR2 FYEKMQ (reference sequence). The CDR3 DNA is TGTGCCAGCAGCCTACGGGGTTCCTACGAGCAGTACTTC. It is translated as CASSLRGSYEQYF. The complete variable domain, with remaining parts taken from reference TRBV13 and TRBJ2-7, reads AAGVIQSPRHLIKEKRETATLKCYPIPRHDTVYWYQQGPGQDPQFLISFYEKMQSDKGSIPDRFSAQQFSDYHSELNMSSLELGDSALYFCASSLRGSYEQYFGPGTRLTVT.

The rearrangement links TRBV7-9 to TRBJ2-7; 10 positions agree with TRBD2. The V and J ends lost 5 bases and 3 bases, in that order; junction bases with no gene match: 10. The CDR3 is 16 amino acids. The germline gives CDR1 SEHNR, CDR2 FQNEAQ (reference sequence). CDR3 coding DNA: TGTGCCAGCAGCCCGACTAGCGGGCCCGGGATCTACGAGCAGTACTTC. Amino acid sequence: CASSPTSGPGIYEQYF. The full variable domain, in which reference TRBV7-9 and TRBJ2-7 provide the parts outside the CDR3, is DTGVSQNPRHKITKRGQNVTFRCDPISEHNRLYWYRQTLGQGPEFLTYFQNEAQLEKSRLLSDRFSAERPKGSFSTLEIQRTEQGDSAMYLCASSPTSGPGIYEQYFGPGTRLTVT.

The rearrangement links TRBV27 to TRBJ1-4; the D is unclear. Germline lookup yields CDR1 MNHEY and CDR2 SMNVEV (reference sequence). Trimming shortened V by 3 bases and J by 6 bases, and 5 bases separated the two germline ends. This CDR3 is 12 amino acids long. The CDR3 region is CASSFGDEKLFF. CDR3 nucleotide sequence: TGTGCCAGCAGTTTCGGCGATGAAAAACTGTTTTTT.

Comments on this clone: Other DNA sequences in the sample encode the same CDR3. The chain uses TRBV7-3 and TRBJ2-7; 7 bases match TRBD2. This CDR3 spans 14 amino acids. CDR1 is SGHTA, CDR2 FQGTGA, per germline. Trimming at V came to 5 bases and at J to 0 bases, leaving 4 bases not matched to a gene. The CDR3 DNA sequence: TGTGCCAGCAGCCTGAGCGGGACCTCCTACGAGCAGTACTTC. It encodes CASSLSGTSYEQYF.